This is a list of T cell receptor beta chains from one sample in a study of blood T cell repertoires in COVID-19. Profiled with immunoSEQ multiplex PCR; TCRdb holds only in-frame clones, not every one. Among 200,000 to 250,000 clones listed, 86% were seen once. Sequences were obtained from peripheral blood. The receptors originated from a man aged 55 to 70 with acute or convalescent COVID-19. Each CDR3 is given with its conserved first and last residue.

v_call	cdr3_length	j_call	cdr3_aa
TRBV19	16	TRBJ2-7	CASSIDGTSSLYEQYF
TRBV30	15	TRBJ2-1	CAWSLGQGRVDEQFF
TRBV7-3	15	TRBJ2-3	CASSRDVRGADTQYF
TRBV24-1	13	TRBJ2-1	CATSDTSVVAQFF
TRBV4-2	16	TRBJ1-2	CASSQDLQFSNYGYTF
TRBV19	14	TRBJ2-1	CASSITGQINEQFF
TRBV24-1	17	TRBJ2-5	CATSDPGTGVVGETQYF
TRBV9	15	TRBJ2-6	CASSAGISGANVLTF
TRBV7-9	13	TRBJ2-5	CASDLDIRQTQYF
TRBV6-6	11	TRBJ1-2	CAAGGEYGYTF
TRBV5-1	21	TRBJ2-7	CASSLGGHLLLPSGRTYEQYF
TRBV4-1	15	TRBJ2-1	CASSPTMAPGNEQFF
TRBV28	15	TRBJ1-1	CASSGADRGYTEAFF
TRBV28	15	TRBJ2-3	CASSLSAEGTDTQYF
TRBV9	16	TRBJ1-3	CASSARQGRSGNTIYF
TRBV30	15	TRBJ1-6	CAWSVLAGYNSPLHF
TRBV30	15	TRBJ2-1	CAWSGGLAGGDEQFF
TRBV6-1	16	TRBJ1-6	CASSVLRTGNNSPLHF
TRBV5-8	17	TRBJ2-5	CASSLGEGRRDQETQYF
TRBV9	15	TRBJ2-7	CASSETGVGSYEQYF
TRBV7-6	14	TRBJ1-2	CASSSGGGAYGYTF
TRBV23-1	17	TRBJ2-1	CASSHHLLAGDRNEQFF
TRBV11-2	14	TRBJ2-1	CASSLERGTNEQFF
TRBV9	15	TRBJ1-2	CASSATTGGSYGYTF
TRBV7-3	15	TRBJ2-2	CASSQWTSGTGELFF
TRBV5-6	15	TRBJ1-2	CASSPRTDGGYGYTF
TRBV7-2	15	TRBJ2-3	CASSFQRGTTDTQYF
TRBV30	14	TRBJ2-2	CAFTGTGITRELFF
TRBV5-1	15	TRBJ2-3	CASSLDRGYTDTQYF
TRBV6-2/TRBV6-3	14	TRBJ1-5	CASSYSKTNQPQHF
TRBV7-8	16	TRBJ1-3	CASRKNDRLSGNTIYF
TRBV5-1	16	TRBJ2-1	CASSFGTGDLYNEQFF
TRBV7-2	15	TRBJ2-1	CASSFLAGRYNEQFF
TRBV6-2/TRBV6-3	14	TRBJ2-7	CASSLGAGTYEQYF
TRBV18	16	TRBJ1-2	CASSPRDREIGYGYTF
TRBV7-2	14	TRBJ1-2	CASSLGLANYGYTF
TRBV6-5	14	TRBJ2-7	CASSSWRYTYEQYF
TRBV6-2/TRBV6-3	18	TRBJ1-5	CASSYLTGGGSDNQPQHF
TRBV9	14	TRBJ2-7	CASSVATGAYEQYF
TRBV7-9	15	TRBJ1-2	CASSLRTGGDYGYTF
TRBV11-2	17	TRBJ2-1	CASSLARLAGALAEQFF
TRBV7-9	15	TRBJ1-2	CASSSGQGAKYGYTF
TRBV28	15	TRBJ2-7	CASSSLAGAANEQYF
TRBV7-9	14	TRBJ2-3	CASSSSGGSDTQYF
TRBV6-6	16	TRBJ2-6	CASSRTAGSGANVLTF
TRBV12-5	13	TRBJ2-6	CASSPSGANVLTF
TRBV6-5	13	TRBJ2-7	CASKSSGSYEQYF
TRBV3-1/TRBV3-2	15	TRBJ2-1	CASSQGTSPGHEQFF
TRBV14	14	TRBJ1-2	CASSQVRGNYGYTF
TRBV5-1	18	TRBJ1-1	CASSSSPRPDRSNTEAFF
TRBV27	15	TRBJ1-5	CASSLSVGRDQPQHF